The table lists the clone carrying this T cell receptor beta chain with many counts. Its antigen is still unknown. The sample is drawn from a study of regulatory T cells in long-lasting Graves disease. Arm-PCR with iRepertoire HTBI primers amplified the CDR3 regions for these TCR beta libraries. Methods used by the authors: 60 to 65 TRBV and about 15 TRBJ segments were identified across samples. Each CDR3 protein gets one entry after TCRdb re-called the multiplex PCR reads with MiXCR. TCRdb's processing, not the authors', yielded these V and J calls. The table shows 350,000 to 500,000 distinct CDR3 sequences, with 16% occurring only once. This sample's time point: newly diagnosed GD, antithyroid drugs for less than 3 months. Extracted RNA from PBMCs served as the source of the TCR library. The patients included were those that came from an endocrinology department in Xi'an, China. The CDR3 is 13 amino acids. CDR1 and CDR2 from the germline V gene are DFQATT and SNEGSKA (reference sequence). Deletions cut 3 bases from V and 0 bases from J, with 6 bases between.

Overall study results and limits: The analysis examined peripheral blood only and excluded thyroid tissue.

Separately, the same data were catalogued under a study of T cells in Graves' hyperthyroidism and ophthalmopathy. That investigation notes: Hyperthyroidism patients were newly diagnosed, had disease duration under 2 months, and were aged 18 to 65 years.

The TCR sequence derives from a woman aged 25 to 45 with Graves disease. The chain employs TRBV20-1 and TRBJ1-3, with D tentatively TRBD1 (6 bases). This sample comprised peripheral blood mononuclear cells (PBMCs), obtained at new diagnosis, from a patient treated with antithyroid drugs. The CDR3 sequence: CSARDSSGNTIYF. The CDR3 coding sequence is TGCAGTGCTAGGGACAGCTCTGGAAACACCATATATTTT.